The 32 T cell receptor beta chains listed next were all sequenced from one sample in a study of CD8 T cells in ankylosing spondylitis. No antigen is known for these receptors. Overall study results and limits: Ankylosing spondylitis blood appeared to be characterized by a TCR beta motif of fewer than ten highly homologous variants.

MiXCR, run by TCRdb on the 5' RACE reads, gives a single entry per CDR3 protein. The sample has roughly 670,000 distinct CDR3 sequences; around 20% are singletons. Material for sequencing was blood, either unsorted or a sorted T cell fraction (not recorded which). Every receptor here comes from a male donor with ankylosing spondylitis.

The chain combines TRBV4-1 with TRBJ1-1; the D is unclear. With 1 base removed from V and 5 bases from J, the gap between germline ends came to 11 bases. The germline V gene has CDR1 MGHRA and CDR2 YSYEKL. This CDR3 region has 14 residues. The CDR3, as DNA: TGCGCCAGCAGCCAAGCCCCCCCCGGGACTGAAGCTTTCTTT. Its protein is CASSQAPPGTEAFF.

The chain has TRBV5-1 and TRBJ2-3; 9 bases are shared with TRBD2. Per the germline V gene, CDR1 is SGHRS and CDR2 is YFSETQ. CDR3 length: 14 amino acids. The V segment lost 0 bases and the J segment 6 bases; nucleotides outside the gene matches: 2. CDR3 residues: CASSLVSGSDTQYF. CDR3 DNA sequence: TGCGCCAGCAGCTTGGTTAGCGGGAGTGATACGCAGTATTTT.

In this sample, this clonotype turned up a few times. This chain uses TRBV5-1 with TRBJ2-1; 10 bases agree with TRBD2. J gave up 3 bases and V 4 bases, and 10 bases lay outside the gene matches. Germline V gene sequence: CDR1 SGHRS, CDR2 YFSETQ. This CDR3 spans 17 amino acids. CDR3 protein: CASSRSQAGGRYNEQFF. The CDR3 DNA sequence: TGCGCCAGCAGCCGAAGCCAAGCGGGGGGGCGCTACAATGAGCAGTTCTTC. Looking up the rest from reference TRBV5-1 and TRBJ2-1 gives the full variable domain: KAGVTQTPRYLIKTRGQQVTLSCSPISGHRSVSWYQQTPGQGLQFLFEYFSETQRNKGNFPGRFSGRQFSNSRSEMNVSTLELGDSALYLCASSRSQAGGRYNEQFFGPGTRLTVL.

The table lists this clonotype with many counts. The chain joins TRBV5-1 to TRBJ2-1, with D hard to call. The CDR3 totals 14 residues. Between the trimmed V and J ends, which lost 1 base and 5 bases, there was a span of 10 bases. Germline lookup yields CDR1 SGHRS and CDR2 YFSETQ. The CDR3 nucleotides read TGCGCCAGCAGCTTGACCTGGGTCAACAATGAGCAGTTCTTC. The encoded protein is CASSLTWVNNEQFF. Supplemented by reference TRBV5-1 and TRBJ2-1, the full variable domain reads KAGVTQTPRYLIKTRGQQVTLSCSPISGHRSVSWYQQTPGQGLQFLFEYFSETQRNKGNFPGRFSGRQFSNSRSEMNVSTLELGDSALYLCASSLTWVNNEQFFGPGTRLTVL.

This clonotype was seen only a few times. The chain links TRBV7-9 to TRBJ2-7, with D unresolved. The germline V gene encodes CDR1 SEHNR and CDR2 FQNEAQ (reference sequence). The V gene lost 1 base and the J gene lost 5 bases, with 9 bases spanning the gap. This CDR3 spans 13 amino acids. CDR3 protein: CASSLVNSDEQYF. CDR3 DNA: TGTGCCAGCAGCTTAGTAAACTCTGACGAGCAGTACTTC.

The chain links TRBV29-1 to TRBJ1-2; 7 bases map to TRBD1. CDR1 SQVTM and CDR2 ANQGSEA come from the germline V gene. The V and J ends lost 0 bases and 7 bases, in that order; junction bases with no gene match: 11. The CDR3 runs 15 residues. CDR3 in amino acids: CSVEEGGYGDFGYTF. The CDR3 nucleotides read TGCAGCGTTGAAGAAGGGGGCTACGGGGACTTTGGCTACACCTTC.

The V and J genes are TRBV7-9 and TRBJ2-1; 7 bases are a match to TRBD1. Germline V gives CDR1 SEHNR, CDR2 FQNEAQ (reference sequence). V trimming: 5 bases; J trimming: 8 bases; junction bases outside the gene matches: 6. There are 13 residues in the CDR3. The DNA for the CDR3 is TGTGCCAGCAGCCAAGGACAGGCCTATGAGCAGTTCTTC. Its protein is CASSQGQAYEQFF.

This clonotype was counted once. V is TRBV15 and J is TRBJ2-1; maybe TRBD1 (5 bases). V gave up 7 bases and J gave up 4 bases, with 17 bases separating them. Per germline, CDR1 LNHNV and CDR2 YYDKDF (reference sequence). The CDR3 has 15 residues. The CDR3 sequence: CATKMRREGYNEQFF. The CDR3 region has the DNA TGTGCCACCAAAATGCGCAGGGAAGGGTACAATGAGCAGTTCTTC.

The V and J genes are TRBV4-3 and TRBJ1-5; 8 bases fit TRBD1. Trimming at V came to 4 bases and at J to 4 bases, leaving 3 bases not matched to a gene. The CDR3 is made up of 14 amino acids. Looked up from germline, CDR1 is LGHNA and CDR2 is YSLEER. CDR3 sequence: CASSRRQGNQPQHF. For the CDR3, the DNA is TGCGCCAGCAGCCGGAGACAGGGGAATCAGCCCCAGCATTTT.

This clonotype was recorded a few times. This chain connects TRBV4-2 to TRBJ2-5, with unresolved D. Trimming removed 5 bases at V and 2 bases at J, with 15 bases between. Germline V gene data show CDR1 as LGHNA and CDR2 as YNFKEQ. This CDR3 comprises 15 residues. CDR3 bases: TGTGCCAGCAGCTTAGTCGCGGAGTCACAAGAGACCCAGTACTTC. This codes for CASSLVAESQETQYF.

The table lists this clonotype with a few counts. The rearrangement joins TRBV12-3 or TRBV12-4 to TRBJ2-2; D remains ambiguous. The CDR3 is made up of 12 amino acids. V gave up 4 bases and J gave up 5 bases, with 5 bases separating them. The CDR3 DNA is TGTGCCAGCAGTTCACAGACCGGGGAGCTGTTTTTT. The encoded protein is CASSSQTGELFF.

The rearrangement uses TRBV7-9 and TRBJ1-2; 9 bases agree with TRBD1. V trimming: 5 bases; J trimming: 6 bases; junction bases outside the gene matches: 7. Germline loops: CDR1 SEHNR, CDR2 FQNEAQ (reference sequence). The CDR3 runs 14 residues. CDR3 nucleotides: TGTGCCAGCAGCCGGGACAGGGAGGAGGATGGCTACACCTTC. As protein: CASSRDREEDGYTF.

CDR3 sequence reads: CASSQEETRGLGSGANVLTF. In DNA form, the CDR3 reads TGCGCCAGCAGCCAAGAAGAGACCCGGGGGTTAGGGTCTGGGGCCAACGTCCTGACTTTC. J is TRBJ2-6 and V is TRBV4-1, with D tentatively TRBD2 (6 bases). The CDR3 covers 20 residues. V was shortened by 0 bases and J by 1 base, with 19 bases between the two germline ends. Germline V CDR1 and CDR2: MGHRA, YSYEKL.

V usage is TRBV4-1 and J usage is TRBJ2-4, with a tentative D call TRBD1 (5 bases). The CDR3 totals 16 residues. Trimming shortened V by 0 bases and J by 6 bases, and 15 bases separated the two germline ends. Germline V lookup: CDR1 MGHRA, CDR2 YSYEKL. The CDR3 DNA follows: TGCGCCAGCAGCCAAGACTTCCCAGGGAAATTAAACATTCAGTACTTC. This sequence encodes CASSQDFPGKLNIQYF.

This clonotype was seen only a few times. The genes are TRBV18 and TRBJ2-3, with a weak D call TRBD2 (6 bases). V shed 2 bases and J shed 4 bases, with 10 bases lying between them. This CDR3 is 14 amino acids long. CDR1 is KGHSH and CDR2 is LQKENI in the germline V gene. This chain's CDR3 is CASSPFQRADTQYF. As DNA, the CDR3 is TGTGCCAGCTCACCATTCCAGCGGGCAGATACGCAGTATTTT.

The sample holds a few counts of this clonotype. This chain uses TRBV12-3 or TRBV12-4 with TRBJ2-3; tentative D call: TRBD1 (6 bases). Trimming pared 6 bases from V and 2 bases from J, leaving 12 bases between. This CDR3 is built from 14 residues. CDR3 bases: TGTGCCAGCAGCACGGACAGATACACAGATACGCAGTATTTT. Protein product: CASSTDRYTDTQYF.

The gene calls are TRBV20-1 and TRBJ2-1; tentatively, D is TRBD2 (5 bases). This CDR3 is built from 15 residues. Trimming stripped 4 bases from V and 2 bases from J, with 15 bases between. The germline gives CDR1 DFQATT, CDR2 SNEGSKA (reference sequence). This CDR3 reads CSAKSWERTYNEQFF. CDR3 coding DNA: TGCAGTGCTAAGTCCTGGGAGCGGACCTACAATGAGCAGTTCTTC.

V and J are TRBV5-1 and TRBJ2-1; TRBD2 matches 7 bases. The CDR3 spans 15 residues. V dropped 0 bases and J dropped 7; count of bases not matched to a gene: 7. Looked up from germline, CDR1 is SGHRS and CDR2 is YFSETQ. CDR3 DNA: TGCGCCAGCAGCTTGGGAGCGGGACTCAGTAATGAGCAGTTCTTC. It translates to CASSLGAGLSNEQFF.

In this sample, this clonotype turned up a few times. This chain joins TRBV6-5 and TRBJ1-6, with D maybe TRBD1 (6 bases). Trimming cost V 4 bases and J 7 bases, with 17 bases left between them. This CDR3 has 16 residues. Germline V CDR1 and CDR2: MNHEY, SVGAGI. CDR3 coding DNA: TGTGCCAGCAGTTTTCTGCAAACAGGGCCCAATTCACCCCTCCACTTT. This translates into CASSFLQTGPNSPLHF.

This rearrangement joins TRBV12-3 or TRBV12-4 to TRBJ2-5; D is unclear. The CDR3 runs 14 residues. Trimming cost V 4 bases and J 2 bases, with 11 bases left between them. CDR3 DNA sequence: TGTGCCAGCAGTTCCGACAACCAGCAAGAGACCCAGTACTTC. This gives the protein CASSSDNQQETQYF.

The chain uses TRBV15 and TRBJ2-5; D might be TRBD1 or TRBD2, each matching 7 bases. The CDR3 loop spans 16 amino acids. CDR1 is LNHNV, CDR2 YYDKDF, per germline (reference sequence). Trimming removed 4 bases at V and 4 bases at J, with 19 bases between. The CDR3: CATSKPNDREGETQYF. The CDR3 nucleotides read TGTGCCACCAGCAAACCTAATGACAGGGAGGGAGAGACCCAGTACTTC. Full variable domain (missing parts from reference TRBV15 and TRBJ2-5): DAMVIQNPRYQVTQFGKPVTLSCSQTLNHNVMYWYQQKSSQAPKLLFHYYDKDFNNEADTPDNFQSRRPNTSFCFLDIRSPGLGDTAMYLCATSKPNDREGETQYFGPGTRLLVL.

A few counts support this clonotype. The chain uses TRBV4-3 and TRBJ2-2, with D perhaps assigned TRBD1 or TRBD2 (5 bases each). The CDR3 has 15 amino acids. Trimming stripped 4 bases from V and 0 bases from J, with 9 bases between. The germline V gene has CDR1 LGHNA and CDR2 YSLEER. CDR3 DNA sequence: TGCGCCAGCAGCCCGGGACCGTCGAACACCGGGGAGCTGTTTTTT. This translates into CASSPGPSNTGELFF.

The chain combines TRBV5-1 with TRBJ1-1; 8 bases are shared with TRBD1. Germline lookup yields CDR1 SGHRS and CDR2 YFSETQ. This CDR3 has 13 amino acids. After removal of 8 bases from V and 0 bases from J, the junction contained 3 bases not matched to a gene. CDR3 DNA: TGCGCCAGACAGGGGGGATTGAACACTGAAGCTTTCTTT. Amino acids: CARQGGLNTEAFF. Complete variable domain (other parts from reference TRBV5-1 and TRBJ1-1): KAGVTQTPRYLIKTRGQQVTLSCSPISGHRSVSWYQQTPGQGLQFLFEYFSETQRNKGNFPGRFSGRQFSNSRSEMNVSTLELGDSALYLCARQGGLNTEAFFGQGTRLTVV.

This clonotype has ten or more counts. The junction does not match germline at one end; this may be a read error. This chain connects TRBV7-9 to TRBJ2-7, with 10 bases lining up with TRBD2. From germline, CDR1 is SEHNR and CDR2 FQNEAQ (reference sequence). The CDR3 is 14 residues long. The CDR3 reads CASSPSGGTYEQYF. CDR3 sequence (DNA): TGCGCCAGCAGCCCTAGCGGGGGAACCTACGAGCAGTACTTC.

This chain links TRBV10-3 with TRBJ1-5, with TRBD1 as a possible D gene (5 bases). This CDR3 is built from 15 residues. Germline CDR1 reads ENHRY; CDR2 reads SYGVKD. V gave up 4 bases and J gave up 1 base, with 11 bases separating them. CDR3 sequence reads: CAISAQGASNQPQHF. In nucleotides, the CDR3 is TGTGCCATCAGTGCCCAGGGAGCAAGCAATCAGCCCCAGCATTTT.

This clonotype was seen ten or more times. This chain connects TRBV4-1 to TRBJ1-5; D may be TRBD1 (6 bases). Germline V gene sequence: CDR1 MGHRA, CDR2 YSYEKL. V was trimmed by 0 bases and J by 4 bases, leaving 13 bases between them. The CDR3 runs to 16 residues. CDR3 coding DNA: TGCGCCAGCAGCCAAGAGAAGTCAGGACAGAATCAGCCCCAGCATTTT. This sequence encodes CASSQEKSGQNQPQHF.

As to this clonotype: The junction shows a germline mismatch at one end, possibly a read error. This chain joins TRBV7-9 and TRBJ1-1, with 12 bases matching TRBD1. Germline CDR1 is SEHNR and CDR2 is FQNEAQ (reference sequence). This CDR3 has 14 residues. CDR3 in DNA: TGTGCCAGCAGCTCTAAAGGGACAGGGGGCGTCGCCCACTTT. Translating it yields CASSSKGTGGVAHF.

The chain carries TRBV4-3 and TRBJ2-1; D tentatively reads TRBD1 or TRBD2 (5 bases each). The CDR3 contains 15 residues. V dropped 4 bases and J dropped 4 bases, with 14 bases sitting between them. CDR1 LGHNA and CDR2 YSLEER come from the germline V gene. The CDR3 reads CASSPAFEGYNEQFF. The CDR3 DNA sequence: TGCGCCAGCAGCCCCGCGTTCGAGGGGTACAATGAGCAGTTCTTC.

The J gene is TRBJ1-2, the V gene TRBV12-3 or TRBV12-4; D possibly corresponds to TRBD1 (5 bases). The CDR3 runs 13 residues. V lost 5 bases and J 4 bases, leaving 11 bases between the germline ends. The CDR3 is CASSIDSIYGYTF. The CDR3 nucleotides read TGTGCCAGCAGTATAGACAGTATCTATGGCTACACCTTC.

This clonotype has more than one count but fewer than ten. This chain links TRBV3-1 with TRBJ1-2; D is possibly TRBD1 (6 bases). The V end was cut by 4 bases, the J end by 0 bases, with 12 bases between. Germline V gives CDR1 LGHDT, CDR2 YNNKEL (reference sequence). The CDR3 is made up of 15 amino acids. The CDR3 reads CASSPQGTTNYGYTF. Here the CDR3 DNA reads TGTGCCAGCAGCCCCCAGGGGACGACTAACTATGGCTACACCTTC.

The V call is TRBV13, the J call TRBJ2-4; 8 bases map to TRBD2. The V gene's germline CDR1 is PRHDT and CDR2 FYEKMQ (reference sequence). This CDR3 is 14 amino acids long. V dropped 0 bases and J dropped 8; count of bases not matched to a gene: 3. The chain's CDR3 is CASSLGQAGDIQYF. The CDR3 DNA is TGTGCCAGCAGCTTAGGCCAAGCGGGAGACATTCAGTACTTC.

This clonotype was seen ten or more times. This chain links TRBV7-9 with TRBJ2-7; TRBD1 is a possible D gene (6 bases). This CDR3 has 12 residues. CDR1 SEHNR and CDR2 FQNEAQ come from the germline V gene (reference sequence). V dropped 1 base and J dropped 5 bases, with 6 bases sitting between them. DNA for the CDR3: TGTGCCAGCAGCTTAGACAGGGACGAGCAGTACTTC. Protein sequence: CASSLDRDEQYF. The variable domain in full, completed from reference TRBV7-9 and TRBJ2-7, reads DTGVSQNPRHKITKRGQNVTFRCDPISEHNRLYWYRQTLGQGPEFLTYFQNEAQLEKSRLLSDRFSAERPKGSFSTLEIQRTEQGDSAMYLCASSLDRDEQYFGPGTRLTVT.